These T cell receptor beta chains were read from a single sample in a study of cytomegalovirus exposure and HLA in healthy donors. Clones were read by immunoSEQ multiplex PCR, and TCRdb kept only the in-frame ones, dropping some. This table has approximately 220,000 clones, roughly 80% appearing once. The specimen sequenced was PBMCs. The receptor source for this set is a girl aged 2 to 10 in good health and CMV-seronegative. Each CDR3 is given with its conserved first and last residue. The order of the fields is J gene, V gene, clone size, D gene, CDR3 DNA, CDR3 protein. D genes are given only for firm matches. Some rows have no size entry. The others give once, few or many, or a class for an expanded clone.

j_call: TRBJ2-7
v_call: TRBV4-1
clone_size: NA
d_call: TRBD2
cdr3_nt: TGCGCCAGCAGCCAAGCATTCCTAGCGGGAGACTACGAGCAGTACTTC
cdr3_aa: CASSQAFLAGDYEQYF

j_call: TRBJ2-2
v_call: TRBV13
clone_size: NA
d_call: TRBD1
cdr3_nt: TGTGCCAGCAGCCCCACTCCGGGACAGGGGAGAACCGGGGAGCTGTTTTTT
cdr3_aa: CASSPTPGQGRTGELFF

j_call: TRBJ1-2
v_call: TRBV5-1
clone_size: NA
d_call: NA
cdr3_nt: TGCGCCAGCGGGGCCACGGGAGCTAACTATGGCTACACCTTC
cdr3_aa: CASGATGANYGYTF

j_call: TRBJ1-2
v_call: TRBV5-4
clone_size: NA
d_call: NA
cdr3_nt: TGTGCCAGCAGCTCCTACCTCCCCAGGGGCGGCCAAGAGTATGGCTACACCTTC
cdr3_aa: CASSSYLPRGGQEYGYTF

j_call: TRBJ2-1
v_call: TRBV10-1
clone_size: once
d_call: NA
cdr3_nt: TGCGCCAGCAGCCCCGGGAGCCCTCCGGGCGGCTATGAGCAGTTCTTC
cdr3_aa: CASSPGSPPGGYEQFF

j_call: TRBJ1-2
v_call: TRBV6-5
clone_size: NA
d_call: TRBD1
cdr3_nt: TGTGCCAGCAGTCGAAGCAGGGGGATCTATGGCTACACCTTC
cdr3_aa: CASSRSRGIYGYTF

j_call: TRBJ1-4
v_call: TRBV2
clone_size: few
d_call: NA
cdr3_nt: TGTGCCAGCATGAAGGGGCCCGATGAAAAACTGTTTTTT
cdr3_aa: CASMKGPDEKLFF

j_call: TRBJ1-2
v_call: TRBV10-1
clone_size: NA
d_call: NA
cdr3_nt: TGCGCCAGCAGTGAGTCGGGGCGAGGCTACACCTTC
cdr3_aa: CASSESGRGYTF

j_call: TRBJ1-1
v_call: TRBV7-9
clone_size: NA
d_call: TRBD1
cdr3_nt: TGTGCCAGCAGCTTAGCGTGGACAGGGGGCACTGAAGCTTTCTTT
cdr3_aa: CASSLAWTGGTEAFF

j_call: TRBJ1-1
v_call: TRBV2
clone_size: NA
d_call: NA
cdr3_nt: TGTGCCAGCAATCGTAATAGGGGAAACACTGAAGCTTTCTTT
cdr3_aa: CASNRNRGNTEAFF